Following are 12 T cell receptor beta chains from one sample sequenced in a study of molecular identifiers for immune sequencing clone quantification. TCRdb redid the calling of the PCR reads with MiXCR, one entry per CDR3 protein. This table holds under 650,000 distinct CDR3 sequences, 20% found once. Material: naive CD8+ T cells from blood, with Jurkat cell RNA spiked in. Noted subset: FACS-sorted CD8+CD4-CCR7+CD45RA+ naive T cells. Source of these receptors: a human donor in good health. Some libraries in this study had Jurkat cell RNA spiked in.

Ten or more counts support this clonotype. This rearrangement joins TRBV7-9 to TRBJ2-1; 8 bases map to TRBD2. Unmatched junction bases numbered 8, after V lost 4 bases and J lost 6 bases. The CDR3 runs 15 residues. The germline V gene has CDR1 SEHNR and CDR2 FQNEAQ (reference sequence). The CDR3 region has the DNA TGTGCCAGCAGCTCACTAGCGGACATAGTCAATGAGCAGTTCTTC. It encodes CASSSLADIVNEQFF.

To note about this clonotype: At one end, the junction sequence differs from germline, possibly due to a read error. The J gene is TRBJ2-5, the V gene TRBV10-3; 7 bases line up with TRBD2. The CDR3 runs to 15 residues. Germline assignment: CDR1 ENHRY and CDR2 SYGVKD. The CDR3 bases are TGTGTCATCAATTACCCGGACGGGGGGCAAGAGACCCAGTACTTC. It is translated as CVINYPDGGQETQYF.

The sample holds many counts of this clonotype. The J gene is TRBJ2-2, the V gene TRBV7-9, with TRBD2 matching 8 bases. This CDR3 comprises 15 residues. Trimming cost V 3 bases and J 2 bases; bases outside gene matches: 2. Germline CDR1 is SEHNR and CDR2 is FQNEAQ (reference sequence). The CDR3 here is CASSFRGGNTGELFF. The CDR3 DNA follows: TGTGCCAGCAGCTTCCGGGGGGGCAACACCGGGGAGCTGTTTTTT.

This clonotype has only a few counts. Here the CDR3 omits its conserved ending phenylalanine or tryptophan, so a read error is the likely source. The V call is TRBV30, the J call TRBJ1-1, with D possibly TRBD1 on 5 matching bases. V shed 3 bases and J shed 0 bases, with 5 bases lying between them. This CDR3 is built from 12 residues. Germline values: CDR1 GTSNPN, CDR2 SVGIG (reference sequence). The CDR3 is CAWRGLNTEAFS. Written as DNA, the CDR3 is TGTGCCTGGAGGGGACTGAACACTGAAGCTTTCTCT.

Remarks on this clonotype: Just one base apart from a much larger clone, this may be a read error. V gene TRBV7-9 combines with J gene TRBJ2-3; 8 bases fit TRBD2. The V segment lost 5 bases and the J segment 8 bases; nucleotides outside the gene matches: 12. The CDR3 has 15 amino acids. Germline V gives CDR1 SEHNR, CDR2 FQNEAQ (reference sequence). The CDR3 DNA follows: TGTGCCAGCAGCCCGAGCGGGAGCGCACAAGGTACGCAGTATTTT. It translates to CASSPSGSAQGTQYF.

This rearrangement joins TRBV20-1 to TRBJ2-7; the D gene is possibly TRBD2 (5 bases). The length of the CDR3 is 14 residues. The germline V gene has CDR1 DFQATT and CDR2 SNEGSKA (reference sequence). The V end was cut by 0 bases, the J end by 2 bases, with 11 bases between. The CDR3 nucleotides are TGCAGTGCTAGAGATTGGACGGGAACCTACGAGCAGTACTTC. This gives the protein CSARDWTGTYEQYF.

The DNA of the CDR3 is TGTGCCAGCAGCCAACAGTTAAGCTCCTACGAGCAGTACTTC. This sequence encodes CASSQQLSSYEQYF. This chain links TRBV7-9 with TRBJ2-7, with D hard to call. Germline V CDR1 and CDR2: SEHNR, FQNEAQ (reference sequence). Trimming took off 5 bases at V and 0 bases at J, with 11 bases between the two ends. The CDR3 extends over 14 amino acids.

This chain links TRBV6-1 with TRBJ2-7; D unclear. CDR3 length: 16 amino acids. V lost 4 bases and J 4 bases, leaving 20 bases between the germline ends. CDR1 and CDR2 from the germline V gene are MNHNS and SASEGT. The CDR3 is CASSGLDTISFYEQYF. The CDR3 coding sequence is TGTGCCAGCAGTGGATTAGACACGATATCTTTTTACGAGCAGTACTTC.

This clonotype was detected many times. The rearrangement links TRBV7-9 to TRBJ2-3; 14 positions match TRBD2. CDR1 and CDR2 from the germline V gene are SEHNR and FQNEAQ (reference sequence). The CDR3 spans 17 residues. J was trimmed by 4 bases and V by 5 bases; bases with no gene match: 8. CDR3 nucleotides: TGTGCCAGCAGCCCACCCTTGACTAGCGGGGGGGCAGATACGCAGTATTTT. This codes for CASSPPLTSGGADTQYF.

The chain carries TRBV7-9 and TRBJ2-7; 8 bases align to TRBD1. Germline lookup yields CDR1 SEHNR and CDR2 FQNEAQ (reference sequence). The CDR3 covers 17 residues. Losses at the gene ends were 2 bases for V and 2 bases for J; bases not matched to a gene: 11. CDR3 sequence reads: CASSLHAGGAGPYEQYF. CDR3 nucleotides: TGTGCCAGCAGCTTACATGCAGGGGGCGCTGGGCCCTACGAGCAGTACTTC.

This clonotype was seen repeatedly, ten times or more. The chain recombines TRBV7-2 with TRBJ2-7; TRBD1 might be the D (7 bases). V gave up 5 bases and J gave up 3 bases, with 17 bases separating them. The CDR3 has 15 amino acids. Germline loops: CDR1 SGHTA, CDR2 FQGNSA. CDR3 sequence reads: CASSPLTGTHYEQYF. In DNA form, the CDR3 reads TGTGCCAGCAGCCCGTTGACAGGGACTCACTACGAGCAGTACTTC.

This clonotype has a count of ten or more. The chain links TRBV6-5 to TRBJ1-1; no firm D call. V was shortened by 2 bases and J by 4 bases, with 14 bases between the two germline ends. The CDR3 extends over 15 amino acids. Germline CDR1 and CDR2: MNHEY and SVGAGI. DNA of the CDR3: TGTGCCAGCAGTTACGGAGGAGCATTCCTCACTGAAGCTTTCTTT. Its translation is CASSYGGAFLTEAFF.